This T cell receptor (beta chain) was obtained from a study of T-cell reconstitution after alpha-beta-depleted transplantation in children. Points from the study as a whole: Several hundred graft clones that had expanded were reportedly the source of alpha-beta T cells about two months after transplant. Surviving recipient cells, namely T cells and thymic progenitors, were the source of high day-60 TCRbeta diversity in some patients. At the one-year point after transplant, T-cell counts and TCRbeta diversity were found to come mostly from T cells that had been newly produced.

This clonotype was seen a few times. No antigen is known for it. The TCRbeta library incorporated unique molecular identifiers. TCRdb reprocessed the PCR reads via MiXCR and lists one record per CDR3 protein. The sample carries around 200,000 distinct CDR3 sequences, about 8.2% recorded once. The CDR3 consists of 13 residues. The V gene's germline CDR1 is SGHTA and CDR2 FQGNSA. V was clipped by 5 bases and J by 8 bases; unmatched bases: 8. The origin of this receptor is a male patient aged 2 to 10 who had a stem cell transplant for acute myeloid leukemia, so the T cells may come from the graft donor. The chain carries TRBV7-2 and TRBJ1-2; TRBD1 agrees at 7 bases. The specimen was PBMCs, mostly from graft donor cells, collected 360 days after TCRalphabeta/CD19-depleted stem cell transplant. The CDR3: CASSPGQIGGYTF. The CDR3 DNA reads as TGTGCCAGCAGCCCGGGACAGATAGGGGGCTACACCTTC. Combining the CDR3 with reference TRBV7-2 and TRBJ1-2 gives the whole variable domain GAGVSQSPSNKVTEKGKDVELRCDPISGHTALYWYRQSLGQGLEFLIYFQGNSAPDKSGLPSDRFSAERTGGSVSTLTIQRTQQEDSAVYLCASSPGQIGGYTFGSGTRLTVV.